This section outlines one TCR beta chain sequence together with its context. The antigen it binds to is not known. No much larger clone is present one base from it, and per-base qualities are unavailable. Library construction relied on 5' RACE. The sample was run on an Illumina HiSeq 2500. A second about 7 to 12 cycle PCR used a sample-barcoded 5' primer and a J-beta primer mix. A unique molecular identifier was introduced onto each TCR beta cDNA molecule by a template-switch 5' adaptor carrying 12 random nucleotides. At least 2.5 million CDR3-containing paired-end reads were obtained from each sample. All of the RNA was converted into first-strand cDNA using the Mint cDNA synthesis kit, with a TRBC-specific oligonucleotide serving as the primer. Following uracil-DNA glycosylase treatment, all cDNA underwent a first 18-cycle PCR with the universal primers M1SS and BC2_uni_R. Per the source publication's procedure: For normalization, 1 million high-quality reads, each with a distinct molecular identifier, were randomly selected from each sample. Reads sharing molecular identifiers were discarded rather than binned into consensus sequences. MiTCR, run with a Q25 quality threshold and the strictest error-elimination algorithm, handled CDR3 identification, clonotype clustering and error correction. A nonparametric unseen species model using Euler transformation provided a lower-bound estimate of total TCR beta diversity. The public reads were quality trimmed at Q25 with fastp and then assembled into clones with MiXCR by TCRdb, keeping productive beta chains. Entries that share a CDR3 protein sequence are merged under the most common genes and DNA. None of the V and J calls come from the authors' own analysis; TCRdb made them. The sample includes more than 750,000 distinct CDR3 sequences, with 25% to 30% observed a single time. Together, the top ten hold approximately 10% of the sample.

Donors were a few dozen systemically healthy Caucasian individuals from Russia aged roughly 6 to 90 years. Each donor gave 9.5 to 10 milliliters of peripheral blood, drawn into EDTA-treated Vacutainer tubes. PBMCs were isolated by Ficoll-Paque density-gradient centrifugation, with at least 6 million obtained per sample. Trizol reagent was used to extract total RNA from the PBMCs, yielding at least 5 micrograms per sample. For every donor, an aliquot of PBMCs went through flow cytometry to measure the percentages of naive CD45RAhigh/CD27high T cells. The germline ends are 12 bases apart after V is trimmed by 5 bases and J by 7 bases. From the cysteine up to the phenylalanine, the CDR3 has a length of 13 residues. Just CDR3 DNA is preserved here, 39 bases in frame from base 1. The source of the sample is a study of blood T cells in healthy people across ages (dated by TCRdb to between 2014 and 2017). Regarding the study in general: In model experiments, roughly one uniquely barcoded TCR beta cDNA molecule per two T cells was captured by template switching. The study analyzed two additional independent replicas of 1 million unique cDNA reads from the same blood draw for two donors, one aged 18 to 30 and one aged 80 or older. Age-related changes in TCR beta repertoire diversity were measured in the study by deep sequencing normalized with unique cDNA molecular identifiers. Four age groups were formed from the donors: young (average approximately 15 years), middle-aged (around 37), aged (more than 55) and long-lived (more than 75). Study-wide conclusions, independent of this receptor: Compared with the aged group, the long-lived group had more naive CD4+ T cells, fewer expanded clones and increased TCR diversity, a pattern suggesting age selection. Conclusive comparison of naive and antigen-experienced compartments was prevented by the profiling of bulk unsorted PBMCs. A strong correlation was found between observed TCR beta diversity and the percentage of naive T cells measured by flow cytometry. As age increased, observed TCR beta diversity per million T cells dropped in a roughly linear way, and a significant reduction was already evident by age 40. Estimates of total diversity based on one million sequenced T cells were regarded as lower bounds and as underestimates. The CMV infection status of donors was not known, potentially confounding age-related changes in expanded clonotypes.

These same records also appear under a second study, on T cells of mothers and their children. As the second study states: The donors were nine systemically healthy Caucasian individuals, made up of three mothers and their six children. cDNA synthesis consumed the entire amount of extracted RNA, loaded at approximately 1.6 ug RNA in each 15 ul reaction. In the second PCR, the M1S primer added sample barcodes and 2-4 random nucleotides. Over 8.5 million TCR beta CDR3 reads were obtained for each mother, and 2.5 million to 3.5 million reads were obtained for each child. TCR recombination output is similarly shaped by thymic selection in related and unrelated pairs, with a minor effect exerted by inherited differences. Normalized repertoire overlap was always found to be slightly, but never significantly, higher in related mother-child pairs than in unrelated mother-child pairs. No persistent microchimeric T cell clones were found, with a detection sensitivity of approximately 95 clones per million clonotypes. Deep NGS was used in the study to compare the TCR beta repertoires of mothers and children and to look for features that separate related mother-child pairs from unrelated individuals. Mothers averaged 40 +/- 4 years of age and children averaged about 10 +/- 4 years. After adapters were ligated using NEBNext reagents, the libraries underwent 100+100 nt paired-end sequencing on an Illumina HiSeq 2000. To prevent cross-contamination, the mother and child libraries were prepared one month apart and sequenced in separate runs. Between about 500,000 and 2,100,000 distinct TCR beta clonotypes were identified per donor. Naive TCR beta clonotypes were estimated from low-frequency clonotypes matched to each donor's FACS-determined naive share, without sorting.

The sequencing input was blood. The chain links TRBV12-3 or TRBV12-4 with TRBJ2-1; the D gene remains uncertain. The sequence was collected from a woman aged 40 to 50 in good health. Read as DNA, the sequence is TGTGCCAGCAGTCCCCCACTAACTAATGAGCAGTTCTTC. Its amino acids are CASSPPLTNEQFF.